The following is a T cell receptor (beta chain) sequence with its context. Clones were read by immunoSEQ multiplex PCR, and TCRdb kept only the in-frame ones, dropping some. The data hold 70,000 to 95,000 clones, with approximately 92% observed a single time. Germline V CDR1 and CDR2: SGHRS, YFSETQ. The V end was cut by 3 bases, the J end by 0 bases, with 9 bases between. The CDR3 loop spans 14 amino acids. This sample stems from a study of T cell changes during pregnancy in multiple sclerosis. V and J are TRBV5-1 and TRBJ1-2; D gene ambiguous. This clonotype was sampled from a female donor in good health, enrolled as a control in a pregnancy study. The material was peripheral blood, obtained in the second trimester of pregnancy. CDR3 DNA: TGCGCCAGCAGCTCGGGAGGCTCTAACTATGGCTACACCTTC. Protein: CASSSGGSNYGYTF. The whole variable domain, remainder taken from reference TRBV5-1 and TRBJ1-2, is KAGVTQTPRYLIKTRGQQVTLSCSPISGHRSVSWYQQTPGQGLQFLFEYFSETQRNKGNFPGRFSGRQFSNSRSEMNVSTLELGDSALYLCASSSGGSNYGYTFGSGTRLTVV.